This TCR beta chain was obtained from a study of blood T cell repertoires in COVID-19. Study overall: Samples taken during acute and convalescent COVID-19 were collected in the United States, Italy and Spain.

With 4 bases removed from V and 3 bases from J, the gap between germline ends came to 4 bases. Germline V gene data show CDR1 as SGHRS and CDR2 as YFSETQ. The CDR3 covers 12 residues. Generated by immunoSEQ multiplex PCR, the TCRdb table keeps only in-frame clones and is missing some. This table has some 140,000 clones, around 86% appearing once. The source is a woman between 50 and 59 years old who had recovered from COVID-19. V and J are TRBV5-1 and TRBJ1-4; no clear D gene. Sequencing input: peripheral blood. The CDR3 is CASSRPNEKLFF. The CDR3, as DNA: TGCGCCAGCAGCCGTCCTAATGAAAAACTGTTTTTT. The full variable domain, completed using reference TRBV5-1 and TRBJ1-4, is KAGVTQTPRYLIKTRGQQVTLSCSPISGHRSVSWYQQTPGQGLQFLFEYFSETQRNKGNFPGRFSGRQFSNSRSEMNVSTLELGDSALYLCASSRPNEKLFFGSGTQLSVL.